This T cell receptor beta chain originates from a study of shared clonotypes between healthy human individuals (dated by TCRdb to the early 2020s). About the full investigation: The cohort included three men and a couple of women between 18 and 49 years of age. For each donor, three plates each were used for CD4 naive and CD4 memory, two plates were used for CD8 naive, and one plate was used for CD8 memory. To estimate repertoire size and how much clonotype sharing occurs between individuals, the study deeply sequenced the blood TCR repertoires of several healthy adults. Different laboratories and diverse techniques were used to prepare libraries and sequence TCR repertoires, to increase sequencing depth and limit assay-specific biases. Between about 0.8 and 8.9 billion PBMCs per donor were obtained by leukapheresis. The research as a whole found: Compared with non-shared clonotypes, the clonotypes found in all four sorted-subset donors had higher generation probabilities. Naive subsets generally had larger estimated clonotype richness than memory subsets. Pairwise subsampling led to the expectation that sequencing depth would affect the degree of clonotype sharing among donors. Sampling was restricted to blood, and TCR repertoires in tissue are likely to differ from TCR repertoires in blood. Rarefaction of sorted-subset datasets indicated incomplete sequencing despite the large sequencing depth. Sharing across a few donors was observed for around 5% of naive CD4, under 4% of naive CD8, 2.3% of memory CD4, and around 0.42% of memory CD8 clonotypes. Because the study included only a small number of donors, the genetic and exposure-history diversity represented was limited.

Using the deep immunoSEQ assay, TCR CDR3 regions were amplified from genomic DNA by multiplex PCR. Extracted genomic DNA from each cell subset was spread evenly across all wells of several immunoSEQ 96-well plates, with each plate serving as a replicate. For sorted subsets, each replicate PCR was loaded with 200 to 250 ng genomic DNA, equivalent to about 30,000 T cell genomes. Purified libraries were quantified with a Qubit 3.0 fluorometer, sized on a Bioanalyzer 2100, and re-quantified with the KAPA Library Quantification kit. A separate single-read 150-cycle Illumina NextSeq 550 flow cell was used to sequence each immunoSEQ 96-well plate. From the authors' description of their analysis: Because only junctional sequences without quality scores were contained in the immunoSEQ output, filtering matching that applied to full-length reads could not be performed. Sequences were annotated with PyIR, a Python wrapper for IgBLAST v1.9, and V/J genes and CDR3 were assigned using IMGT germline references. Reads were filtered out if the reads had weak V/J assignments (E-value above 1e-6), no CDR3, stop codons, out-of-frame junctions, or ambiguous translated residues. V3J clonotypes were defined as sequences sharing the same inferred V gene, J gene, and CDR3 amino acid sequence. Percentage overlap between repertoires was calculated by dividing the number of shared unique clonotypes by the size of the smaller repertoire. RTK rarefaction, the Chao1 estimator, and Recon v2.1 estimates of unobserved clonotypes were used to assess repertoire richness. Generation probabilities for all TCRbeta clonotypes obtained by the gDNA method from several donors were computed using OLGA. TCRdb carries this immuneACCESS record with in-frame sequences only. Its versions omit some clonotypes, under half of them owing to an unresolved V gene in the studies checked, with the rest unexplained. V and J calls and clone size follow that table, whereas D and trimming were derived from the DNA. For this sample the table gives some 2.1 million clones, of which roughly 94% were detected only once. In total, the top ten clones hold more than 0.1% of the sample.

The donors were healthy, HIV-negative adults with no recently reported acute infections or vaccinations. All donors were Caucasian adults living in Nashville, Tennessee, USA. CD4+ T cells were enriched through magnetic negative selection, after which naive cells were positively selected on CD45RA and the remaining negative fraction served as the memory subset. After blood collection by leukapheresis, PBMCs were isolated using Ficoll-Histopaque density gradient centrifugation and then cryopreserved in the vapor phase of liquid nitrogen. Purity and quantity of every magnetically sorted T cell population were checked by analytical flow cytometry. Genomic DNA was isolated from each sorted fraction and quantified by UV absorbance on a Nanodrop 2000c. About this clone: Its target antigen remains unknown. Per-base quality was not reported, and no clone a single base away is much larger than it.

The TCR sequence derives from a man aged 18 to 30 in good health. What was sequenced was naive CD4+ T cells sorted from blood. Explained via the paper, the cell subset or site label denotes: CD45RA+ positively selected.

The base sequence is TGTGCCTGGAGTGTAAGTTCTTTCAATCAGCCCCAGCATTTT. It codes for CAWSVSSFNQPQHF. Recombination connected TRBV30 to TRBJ1-5; confidence is insufficient to name the D gene. CDR1 GTSNPN and CDR2 SVGIG are derived from the germline V gene (reference sequence). The germline ends are 9 bases apart after V is trimmed by 0 bases and J by 3 bases. From the cysteine through the phenylalanine, the CDR3 covers 14 amino acids. The kept DNA is CDR3 alone, 42 bases in frame from the first base. With the portions outside the CDR3 filled from the reference TRBV30 and TRBJ1-5 genes, the complete variable region becomes SQTIHQWPATLVQPVGSPLSLECTVEGTSNPNLYWYRQAAGRGLQLLFYSVGIGQISSEVPQNLSASRPQDRQFILSSKKLLLSDSGFYLCAWSVSSFNQPQHFGDGTRLSIL.